This T cell receptor beta chain appears in the sequencing data of a study of cytomegalovirus exposure and HLA in healthy donors. The study ran its PCR with 60 Vbeta and 13 Jbeta primers. The assay was immunoSEQ multiplex PCR, and TCRdb's table has in-frame clones only and misses some. The data contain roughly 90,000 clones, around 84% of them seen just once; the ten biggest clones take up 4.6%. In germline, CDR1 is SGDLS, CDR2 YYNGEE. This CDR3 has 14 residues. Trimming pared 0 bases from V and 8 bases from J, leaving 14 bases between. The chain links TRBV9 to TRBJ1-2; D is possibly TRBD1 (6 bases). Sequenced sample: PBMCs. This receptor was identified in a woman in her thirties or forties in good health and CMV-seropositive. The CDR3 spells CASSVVGTSSGYTF. In DNA, the CDR3 is TGTGCCAGCAGCGTAGTTGGGACATCGTCGGGCTACACCTTC.